The 3 T cell receptor beta chains presented below share a single source sample, sequenced in a study of blood T cell repertoires in COVID-19. Clones were read by immunoSEQ multiplex PCR, and TCRdb kept only the in-frame ones, dropping some. The sample contains under 450,000 clones, 70% to 90% of which appear only once. Sequencing was done on a sample of peripheral blood. The receptors originated from a woman between 45 and 65 years old with COVID-19, enrolled during active disease.

The table lists this clone with a count of one. The DNA for the CDR3 is TGTGCCAGCACTCAGGGGGGAGGCAATCAGCCCCAGCATTTT. It translates to CASTQGGGNQPQHF. This chain joins TRBV2 and TRBJ1-5, with TRBD1 matching over 7 bases. Germline trimming cut 7 bases from V and 2 bases from J; bases unmatched to any gene: 5. The germline V gene has CDR1 SNHLY and CDR2 FYNNEI. There are 14 residues in the CDR3.

This clone has a single count. V is TRBV6-5 and J is TRBJ1-6; tentative D call: TRBD1 (5 bases). The V end was cut by 0 bases, the J end by 6 bases, with 9 bases between. The CDR3 contains 15 residues. Germline CDR1 reads MNHEY; CDR2 reads SVGAGI. DNA for the CDR3: TGTGCCAGCAGTTACTCGGGGGGAATTAATTCACCCCTCCACTTT. Translated, it gives CASSYSGGINSPLHF.

V usage is TRBV5-6 and J usage is TRBJ1-6, with 7 nucleotides matching TRBD1. This CDR3 contains 16 residues. Trimming took 0 bases from V and 6 from J; bases not matched to a gene: 6. Germline loops: CDR1 SGHDT, CDR2 YYEEEE. CDR3 loop: CASSLGAGTVNSPLHF. The CDR3 bases are TGTGCCAGCAGCTTGGGGGCAGGGACAGTTAATTCACCCCTCCACTTT.